One and the same sample provided the 24 T cell receptor beta chains below, sequenced in a study of cytomegalovirus exposure and HLA in healthy donors. PCR primers comprised 60 Vbeta and 13 Jbeta primers. Sequencing was performed with immunoSEQ multiplex PCR; in TCRdb, only in-frame clones are kept and a portion is missing. The sample contains under 130,000 clones, just under 80% of which appear only once. Sequencing used PBMCs. These receptors were collected from a man aged 25 to 45 in good health and CMV-seronegative.

The chain links TRBV19 to TRBJ1-5; D is unclear. The CDR3 is made up of 13 amino acids. V lost 3 bases, J lost 4 bases, and 7 bases lay in between. Germline V gene sequence: CDR1 LNHDA, CDR2 SQIVND (reference sequence). The chain's CDR3 is CASSMRQNQPQHF. The CDR3 bases are TGTGCCAGTAGTATGAGGCAGAATCAGCCCCAGCATTTT.

The chain links TRBV18 to TRBJ1-6, with 7 bases aligning to TRBD1. The CDR3 totals 16 residues. Trimming cost V 3 bases and J 7 bases; bases outside gene matches: 9. Per the germline V gene, CDR1 is KGHSH and CDR2 is LQKENI. The CDR3 DNA is TGTGCCAGCTCACCCCGCACAGGGGAGGACAATTCACCCCTCCACTTT. Translating gives CASSPRTGEDNSPLHF.

This rearrangement joins TRBV7-2 to TRBJ1-1; weak D call: TRBD1 (6 bases). This CDR3 is built from 16 residues. Per germline, CDR1 SGHTA and CDR2 FQGNSA. V was clipped by 5 bases and J by 0 bases, with 16 bases between them. CDR3 sequence (DNA): TGTGCCAGCAGCAAACGGGGGGGGCGCCTGAACACTGAAGCTTTCTTT. It translates to CASSKRGGRLNTEAFF.

V usage is TRBV5-4 and J usage is TRBJ1-1; perhaps TRBD1 as D (6 bases). Per germline, CDR1 SGHNT and CDR2 YYREEE (reference sequence). The CDR3 has 14 residues. Trimming took 3 bases from V and 1 from J, leaving 10 bases between them. The CDR3 sequence is CASSSQTGNTEAFF. CDR3 DNA sequence: TGTGCCAGCAGCTCTCAGACAGGGAACACTGAAGCTTTCTTT.

CDR3 amino acids: CASRPGTEVYEQYF. The CDR3 nucleotides are TGTGCCAGCAGACCCGGGACAGAGGTTTACGAGCAGTACTTC. The chain couples TRBV2 to TRBJ2-7, with 7 bases aligning to TRBD1. The CDR3 is made up of 14 amino acids. Per the germline V gene, CDR1 is SNHLY and CDR2 is FYNNEI. Losses at the gene ends were 6 bases for V and 4 bases for J; bases not matched to a gene: 9.

The chain is built from TRBV4-1 and TRBJ1-5; unclear D gene. There are 14 residues in the CDR3. V lost 5 bases to trimming and J lost 2 bases, with 10 bases between them. Germline-derived CDR1 and CDR2 are MGHRA and YSYEKL. The CDR3 region has the DNA TGCGCCAGCAGCTCCCGTATTGGCAATCAGCCCCAGCATTTT. Amino acid sequence: CASSSRIGNQPQHF.

V is TRBV28 and J is TRBJ1-5; the D is unclear. V dropped 6 bases and J dropped 0 bases, with 9 bases sitting between them. Germline lookup yields CDR1 MDHEN and CDR2 SYDVKM. This CDR3 has 14 residues. DNA for the CDR3: TGTGCCAGCAGAGGAAGCGATAGCAATCAGCCCCAGCATTTT. Amino acids: CASRGSDSNQPQHF. Using reference TRBV28 and TRBJ1-5 for the parts outside the CDR3, the full variable domain is DVKVTQSSRYLVKRTGEKVFLECVQDMDHENMFWYRQDPGLGLRLIYFSYDVKMKEKGDIPEGYSVSREKKERFSLILESASTNQTSMYLCASRGSDSNQPQHFGDGTRLSIL.

This clone was recorded a few times. The chain joins TRBV5-6 to TRBJ1-1; TRBD1 is a possible D gene (5 bases). The CDR3 runs to 15 residues. Trimming removed 4 bases from V and 0 bases from J, with 13 bases in between. CDR1 SGHDT and CDR2 YYEEEE come from the germline V gene. The CDR3: CASSPTPGVNTEAFF. In nucleotides, the CDR3 is TGTGCCAGCAGCCCAACGCCGGGGGTGAACACTGAAGCTTTCTTT.

This chain links TRBV4-1 with TRBJ2-7; a possible D gene is TRBD2 (6 bases). CDR1 is MGHRA and CDR2 is YSYEKL in the germline V gene. The length of the CDR3 is 15 residues. The V end was cut by 1 base, the J end by 1 base, with 11 bases between. The CDR3 sequence is CASSQAWTISYEQYF. The DNA for the CDR3 is TGCGCCAGCAGCCAAGCCTGGACTATTTCCTACGAGCAGTACTTC.

The rearrangement joins TRBV19 to TRBJ2-2, with 11 positions matching TRBD2. The CDR3 is 16 residues long. The J segment lost 5 bases and the V segment lost 3 bases, leaving 5 bases of the junction unmatched. Per germline, CDR1 LNHDA and CDR2 SQIVND (reference sequence). CDR3 residues: CASSIGLAGGTGELFF. Written as DNA, the CDR3 is TGTGCCAGTAGTATCGGCCTAGCGGGGGGAACCGGGGAGCTGTTTTTT.

The V gene is TRBV5-4, the J gene TRBJ2-2; D not resolved. The CDR3 extends over 14 amino acids. Per germline, CDR1 SGHNT and CDR2 YYREEE (reference sequence). Deletions cut 5 bases from V and 1 base from J, with 9 bases between. Written as DNA, the CDR3 is TGTGCCAGCAGTTTAGGAGTGAACACCGGGGAGCTGTTTTTT. Amino acid sequence: CASSLGVNTGELFF.

The sample holds a few counts of this clone. The chain links TRBV10-3 to TRBJ1-1; D is perhaps TRBD1 (6 bases). In germline, CDR1 is ENHRY, CDR2 SYGVKD. Between the trimmed V and J ends, which lost 6 bases and 8 bases, there was a span of 10 bases. The CDR3 runs 11 residues. CDR3 in DNA: TGTGCCATCAGAGAAGACAGGGAAGCTTTCTTT. Translation: CAIREDREAFF.

This chain links TRBV7-2 with TRBJ2-2; the match to TRBD1 covers 7 bases. CDR3 size: 15 residues. Germline V gene data show CDR1 as SGHTA and CDR2 as FQGNSA. The junction had 6 bases not matched to a gene; V was cut back by 5 bases and J by 3 bases. The DNA of the CDR3 is TGTGCCAGCAGCAAACAGGGGTTGGACACCGGGGAGCTGTTTTTT. It yields the protein CASSKQGLDTGELFF.

The chain combines TRBV5-6 with TRBJ2-7, with TRBD1 identical over 11 bases. Trimming cost V 4 bases and J 5 bases; bases outside gene matches: 5. Germline V gene lookup returns CDR1 SGHDT and CDR2 YYEEEE. The CDR3 has 14 amino acids. The CDR3 loop reads CASSRDRGFDEQYF. The CDR3 nucleotides are TGTGCCAGCAGCAGGGACAGGGGGTTCGACGAGCAGTACTTC.

This clone was observed once. The chain uses TRBV4-1 and TRBJ1-1; no clear D. V was trimmed by 2 bases and J by 4 bases, leaving 11 bases between them. Germline lookup yields CDR1 MGHRA and CDR2 YSYEKL. This CDR3 region has 14 residues. CDR3 region: CASSQWPTITEAFF. The CDR3 bases are TGCGCCAGCAGCCAATGGCCCACAATCACTGAAGCTTTCTTT.

This chain uses TRBV13 with TRBJ2-1; the match to TRBD2 covers 12 bases. After removal of 5 bases from V and 8 bases from J, the junction contained 7 bases not matched to a gene. The germline V gene has CDR1 PRHDT and CDR2 FYEKMQ (reference sequence). There are 15 residues in the CDR3. CDR3 bases: TGTGCCAGCAGCCTCGGACTAGCGGGATCCGATGAGCAGTTCTTC. This translates into CASSLGLAGSDEQFF. Combining the CDR3 with reference TRBV13 and TRBJ2-1 gives the whole variable domain AAGVIQSPRHLIKEKRETATLKCYPIPRHDTVYWYQQGPGQDPQFLISFYEKMQSDKGSIPDRFSAQQFSDYHSELNMSSLELGDSALYFCASSLGLAGSDEQFFGPGTRLTVL.

The gene calls are TRBV7-2 and TRBJ2-3; no clear D gene. Trimming removed 5 bases from V and 0 bases from J, with 12 bases in between. CDR1 is SGHTA and CDR2 is FQGNSA in the germline V gene. CDR3 length equals 15 residues. Written as DNA, the CDR3 is TGTGCCAGCAGCCGCGTTAGAGCAAGCACAGATACGCAGTATTTT. It codes for CASSRVRASTDTQYF.

This chain uses TRBV6-6 with TRBJ1-1; D is ambiguous. The CDR3 contains 11 residues. The germline V gene has CDR1 MNHNY and CDR2 SVGAGI (reference sequence). V was shortened by 5 bases and J by 5 bases, with 6 bases between the two germline ends. Here the CDR3 reads CASSPLTEAFF. CDR3 in DNA: TGTGCCAGCAGTCCCCTAACTGAAGCTTTCTTT.

The chain couples TRBV6-5 to TRBJ2-7; the D gene is possibly TRBD1 (8 bases). The germline CDR1 and CDR2 sequences are MNHEY and SVGAGI. Trimming took 6 bases from V and 3 from J, leaving 15 bases between them. The CDR3 contains 14 residues. The CDR3 region has the DNA TGTGCCAGCAGGGGAGGGACAGGCAGCTACGAGCAGTACTTC. Translating it yields CASRGGTGSYEQYF.

This clone was found once. This rearrangement joins TRBV25-1 to TRBJ2-7; 8 nucleotides line up with TRBD2. V shed 7 bases and J 3 bases; nucleotides not matched to a gene: 5. The germline CDR1 and CDR2 sequences are MGHDK and SYGVNS. This CDR3 is built from 13 residues. CDR3 nucleotides: TGTGCCAGCATATCGGCGGGGGGCTACGAGCAGTACTTC. Protein product: CASISAGGYEQYF.

The rearrangement uses TRBV2 and TRBJ2-1; TRBD1 matches 7 bases. The V gene's germline CDR1 is SNHLY and CDR2 FYNNEI. The J segment lost 5 bases and the V segment lost 6 bases, leaving 4 bases of the junction unmatched. The CDR3 contains 13 residues. The CDR3 DNA sequence: TGTGCCAGCAGGGGGGACAGTCACAATGAGCAGTTCTTC. The encoded protein is CASRGDSHNEQFF.

In its sample, this clone was seen a few times. The chain has TRBV4-3 and TRBJ2-3, with 7 bases lining up with TRBD2. CDR1 is LGHNA, CDR2 YSLEER, per germline. The CDR3 covers 15 residues. Germline trimming cut 2 bases from V and 0 bases from J; bases unmatched to any gene: 2. The CDR3 loop is CASSQLAASTDTQYF. The DNA of the CDR3 is TGCGCCAGCAGCCAACTAGCGGCGAGCACAGATACGCAGTATTTT.

The chain recombines TRBV6-6 with TRBJ1-2; possible D gene TRBD1, 6 bases. In germline, CDR1 is MNHNY, CDR2 SVGAGI (reference sequence). The germline V and J ends were trimmed by 2 bases and 6 bases, with 16 bases remaining between them. The CDR3 has 15 amino acids. The CDR3 DNA reads TGTGCCAGCAGTTACCCCACGGCGGGGGGCCATGGCTACACCTTC. Protein: CASSYPTAGGHGYTF.

The chain couples TRBV5-1 to TRBJ1-5; the D gene is possibly TRBD1 (6 bases). From germline, CDR1 is SGHRS and CDR2 YFSETQ. The CDR3 runs to 15 residues. V was clipped by 3 bases and J by 7 bases, with 17 bases between them. The CDR3: CASSSQGGLGQPQHF. The CDR3, as DNA: TGCGCCAGCAGCTCCCAAGGGGGATTAGGACAGCCCCAGCATTTT. Looking up the rest from reference TRBV5-1 and TRBJ1-5 gives the full variable domain: KAGVTQTPRYLIKTRGQQVTLSCSPISGHRSVSWYQQTPGQGLQFLFEYFSETQRNKGNFPGRFSGRQFSNSRSEMNVSTLELGDSALYLCASSSQGGLGQPQHFGDGTRLSIL.